Each of the 8 T cell receptor beta chains below was sequenced from the same sample in a study of blood T cell repertoires in COVID-19. The repertoire was sequenced with immunoSEQ multiplex PCR; TCRdb's copy has only in-frame clones and lacks some. The sample contains around 100,000 clones, 85% of which appear only once. Sequencing was performed on peripheral blood. These receptors were collected from a human donor in a cohort sampled during active COVID-19.

The rearrangement uses TRBV6-5 and TRBJ2-5; 11 nucleotides align to TRBD2. Trimming at V came to 6 bases and at J to 5 bases, leaving 5 bases not matched to a gene. CDR1 MNHEY and CDR2 SVGAGI come from the germline V gene. The CDR3 covers 14 residues. The CDR3 bases are TGTGCCAGCAGGGATAGCGGGGGGGCGGAGACCCAGTACTTC. It codes for CASRDSGGAETQYF.

Only one count was recorded for this clone. The chain employs TRBV19 and TRBJ2-3; D not resolved. This CDR3 contains 14 residues. Trimming removed 8 bases at V and 3 bases at J, with 15 bases between. Germline V gene lookup returns CDR1 LNHDA and CDR2 SQIVND (reference sequence). This CDR3 reads CASSRIGGTDTQYF. DNA of the CDR3: TGTGCCAGTTCCCGCATTGGCGGAACAGATACGCAGTATTTT.

This chain joins TRBV7-3 and TRBJ2-1; tentatively, D is TRBD1 (5 bases). The V gene lost 5 bases and the J gene lost 4 bases, with 15 bases spanning the gap. Germline-derived CDR1 and CDR2 are SGHTA and FQGTGA. There are 15 residues in the CDR3. CDR3 loop: CASSPGAGLYNEQFF. CDR3 nucleotides: TGTGCCAGCAGCCCTGGGGCTGGGCTGTACAATGAGCAGTTCTTC.

The V and J genes are TRBV6-5 and TRBJ2-1, with unresolved D. CDR3 length: 11 residues. Per germline, CDR1 MNHEY and CDR2 SVGAGI. Trimming left V 7 bases short and J 5 bases short, with 6 bases between. The chain's CDR3 is CASTRNNEQFF. CDR3 nucleotide sequence: TGTGCCAGCACGCGCAACAATGAGCAGTTCTTC.

The genes are TRBV7-2 and TRBJ2-1, with 7 nucleotides matching TRBD2. Germline assignment: CDR1 SGHTA and CDR2 FQGNSA. The ends lost 5 bases at V and 7 bases at J; junction bases unmatched: 8. The CDR3 is 14 residues long. In nucleotides, the CDR3 is TGTGCCAGCAGCCGGAGGGACTACCTAAATGAGCAGTTCTTC. This translates into CASSRRDYLNEQFF. Full variable domain (rest looked up from reference TRBV7-2 and TRBJ2-1): GAGVSQSPSNKVTEKGKDVELRCDPISGHTALYWYRQSLGQGLEFLIYFQGNSAPDKSGLPSDRFSAERTGGSVSTLTIQRTQQEDSAVYLCASSRRDYLNEQFFGPGTRLTVL.

There are a few counts of this clone. The chain employs TRBV28 and TRBJ1-5; tentative D call: TRBD1 (5 bases). CDR1 and CDR2 (germline): MDHEN, SYDVKM. Trimming pared 6 bases from V and 2 bases from J, leaving 11 bases between. CDR3 size: 14 residues. CDR3 DNA: TGTGCCAGCAGGGGGCCCTTCGGCAATCAGCCCCAGCATTTT. Translating gives CASRGPFGNQPQHF.

This clone was seen a handful of times. This chain links TRBV7-2 with TRBJ2-3; TRBD2 is a possible D gene (5 bases). The CDR3 is 16 amino acids. Between the trimmed V and J ends, which lost 2 bases and 1 base, there was a span of 13 bases. Germline V gene data show CDR1 as SGHTA and CDR2 as FQGNSA. CDR3: CASSLTPLGGTDTQYF. CDR3 sequence (DNA): TGTGCCAGCAGCTTAACACCTCTCGGGGGCACAGATACGCAGTATTTT.

The J gene is TRBJ2-7, the V gene TRBV7-2, with D possibly being TRBD2 (5 bases). CDR1 is SGHTA and CDR2 is FQGNSA in the germline V gene. The V gene lost 0 bases and the J gene lost 7 bases, with 10 bases spanning the gap. The CDR3 spans 13 residues. CDR3 protein: CASSLAAPGEQYF. The DNA for the CDR3 is TGTGCCAGCAGCTTAGCCGCCCCGGGGGAGCAGTACTTC. Based on the CDR3 plus reference TRBV7-2 and TRBJ2-7, the full variable domain is GAGVSQSPSNKVTEKGKDVELRCDPISGHTALYWYRQSLGQGLEFLIYFQGNSAPDKSGLPSDRFSAERTGGSVSTLTIQRTQQEDSAVYLCASSLAAPGEQYFGPGTRLTVT.